Listed below are T cell receptor beta chains from one sample, sequenced in a study of blood T cell repertoires in COVID-19. The assay was immunoSEQ multiplex PCR, and TCRdb's table has in-frame clones only and misses some. The table has approximately 90,000 clones, 79% seen once. Material for sequencing was peripheral blood. The source of these receptors is a human donor in a cohort sampled during active COVID-19. CDR3s include the opening cysteine and the closing phenylalanine or tryptophan. The order of the fields is CDR3 length, V gene, D gene, J gene, clone size, CDR3 DNA, CDR3 protein. The D gene is left open where the match is weak. The size field is filled for only some rows; it gives once, few, many or a size class.

length: 15; V: TRBV18; D: -; J: TRBJ2-7; size: -; DNA: TGTGCCAGCTCACTGGGGGGACTGATAACCTACGAGCAGTACTTC; CDR3: CASSLGGLITYEQYF
length: 15; V: TRBV4-3; D: -; J: TRBJ1-5; size: -; DNA: TGCGCCAGCAGCCAAGATCCGAGCCCGGGGCAGCCCCAGCATTTT; CDR3: CASSQDPSPGQPQHF
length: 16; V: TRBV23-1; D: TRBD1; J: TRBJ1-5; size: -; DNA: TGCGCCAGCAGACTAGATGGGACAGATAGCAATCAGCCCCAGCATTTT; CDR3: CASRLDGTDSNQPQHF
length: 17; V: TRBV5-1; D: TRBD1; J: TRBJ1-2; size: -; DNA: TGCGCCAGCAGCTTACGCTCAGGGGGGACCATAAACTATGGCTACACCTTC; CDR3: CASSLRSGGTINYGYTF
length: 12; V: TRBV28; D: TRBD1; J: TRBJ1-5; size: -; DNA: TGTGCCAGCAGGACAGGGGGTCAGCCCCAGCATTTT; CDR3: CASRTGGQPQHF
length: 14; V: TRBV6-5; D: -; J: TRBJ2-5; size: once; DNA: TGTGCCAGCAGTTACGGGCAGGGGATAGAGACCCAGTACTTC; CDR3: CASSYGQGIETQYF
length: 13; V: TRBV30; D: TRBD2; J: TRBJ2-7; size: medium-sized; DNA: TGTGCCTGGAGTGTGGCGGGAGGATACGAGCAGTACTTC; CDR3: CAWSVAGGYEQYF
length: 13; V: TRBV6-5; D: -; J: TRBJ1-1; size: -; DNA: TGTGCCAGCAGCGGGAGGTCGAACACTGAAGCTTTCTTT; CDR3: CASSGRSNTEAFF
length: 17; V: TRBV5-4; D: TRBD2; J: TRBJ2-3; size: -; DNA: TGTGCCAGCAGCTTGTTTCGAGCGGGAGAGAGCACAGATACGCAGTATTTT; CDR3: CASSLFRAGESTDTQYF
length: 16; V: TRBV27; D: TRBD2; J: TRBJ2-3; size: -; DNA: TGTGCCAGCAGTCACCCCGCTAGCGGGAGGGAAGATACGCAGTATTTT; CDR3: CASSHPASGREDTQYF
length: 18; V: TRBV10-1; D: -; J: TRBJ2-2; size: few; DNA: TGCGCCAGCAGTGACCCGGATCCCGGGACTTCCGACACCGGGGAGCTGTTTTTT; CDR3: CASSDPDPGTSDTGELFF
length: 13; V: TRBV7-9; D: -; J: TRBJ1-3; size: -; DNA: TGTGCCAGCAGACCCGCGAGTGGAAACACCATATATTTT; CDR3: CASRPASGNTIYF
length: 18; V: TRBV19; D: -; J: TRBJ1-5; size: few; DNA: TGTGCCAGTAGTCCTCGGGCGGGGTGGATTGGTAGCAATCAGCCCCAGCATTTT; CDR3: CASSPRAGWIGSNQPQHF